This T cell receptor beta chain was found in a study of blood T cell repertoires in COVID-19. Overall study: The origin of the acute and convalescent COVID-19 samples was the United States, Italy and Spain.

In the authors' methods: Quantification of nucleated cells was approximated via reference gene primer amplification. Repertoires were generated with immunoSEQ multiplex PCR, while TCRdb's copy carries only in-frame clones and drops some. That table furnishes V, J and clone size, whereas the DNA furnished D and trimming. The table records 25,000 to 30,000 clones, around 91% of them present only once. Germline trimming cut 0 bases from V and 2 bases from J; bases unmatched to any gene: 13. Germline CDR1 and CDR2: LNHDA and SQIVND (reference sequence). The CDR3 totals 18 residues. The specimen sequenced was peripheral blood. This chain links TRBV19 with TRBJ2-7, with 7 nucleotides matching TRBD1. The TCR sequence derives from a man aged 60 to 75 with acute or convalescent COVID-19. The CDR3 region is CASSIEGRATGTAYEQYF. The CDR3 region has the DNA TGTGCCAGTAGTATAGAGGGAAGGGCGACAGGGACGGCCTACGAGCAGTACTTC.